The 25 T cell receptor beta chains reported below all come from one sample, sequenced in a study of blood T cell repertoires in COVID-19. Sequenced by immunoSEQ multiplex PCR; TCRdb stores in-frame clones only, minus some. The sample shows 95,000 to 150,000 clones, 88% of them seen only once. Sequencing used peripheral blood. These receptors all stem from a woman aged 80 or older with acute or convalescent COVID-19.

The chain's CDR3 is CASSRRDTGELFF. CDR3 DNA: TGTGCCAGCAGCCGACGGGACACCGGGGAGCTGTTTTTT. The gene calls are TRBV4-2 and TRBJ2-2; D unclear. The germline V gene has CDR1 LGHNA and CDR2 YNFKEQ. CDR3 length: 13 residues. Trimming took 4 bases from V and 3 from J, leaving 6 bases between them.

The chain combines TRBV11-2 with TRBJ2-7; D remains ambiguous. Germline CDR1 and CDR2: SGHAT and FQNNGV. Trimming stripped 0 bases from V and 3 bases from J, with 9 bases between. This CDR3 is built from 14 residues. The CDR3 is CASSLDLRIYEQYF. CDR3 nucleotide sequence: TGTGCCAGCAGCTTAGATCTCAGAATCTACGAGCAGTACTTC.

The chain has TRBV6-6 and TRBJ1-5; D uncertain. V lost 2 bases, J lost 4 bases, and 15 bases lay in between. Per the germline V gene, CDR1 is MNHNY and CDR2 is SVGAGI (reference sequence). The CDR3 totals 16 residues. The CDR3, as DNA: TGTGCCAGCAGTTACAGGGCCGGAGGTGGAAATCAGCCCCAGCATTTT. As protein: CASSYRAGGGNQPQHF.

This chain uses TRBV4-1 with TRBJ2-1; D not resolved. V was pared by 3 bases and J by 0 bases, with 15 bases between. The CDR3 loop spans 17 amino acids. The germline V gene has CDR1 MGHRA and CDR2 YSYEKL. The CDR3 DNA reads TGCGCCAGCAGCCAGCCGTACAACGGGTTCTCCTACAATGAGCAGTTCTTC. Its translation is CASSQPYNGFSYNEQFF.

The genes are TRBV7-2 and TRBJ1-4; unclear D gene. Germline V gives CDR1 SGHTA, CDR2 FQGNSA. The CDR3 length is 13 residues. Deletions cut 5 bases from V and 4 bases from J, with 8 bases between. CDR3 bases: TGTGCCAGCAGCCTGCGCCGTAATGAAAAACTGTTTTTT. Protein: CASSLRRNEKLFF.

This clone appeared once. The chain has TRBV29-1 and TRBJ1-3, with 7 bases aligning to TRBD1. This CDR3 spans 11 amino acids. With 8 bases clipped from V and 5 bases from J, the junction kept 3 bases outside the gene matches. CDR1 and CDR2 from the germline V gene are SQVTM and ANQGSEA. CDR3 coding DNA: TGCAGCTACAGGGGAAGAAACACCATATATTTT. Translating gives CSYRGRNTIYF.

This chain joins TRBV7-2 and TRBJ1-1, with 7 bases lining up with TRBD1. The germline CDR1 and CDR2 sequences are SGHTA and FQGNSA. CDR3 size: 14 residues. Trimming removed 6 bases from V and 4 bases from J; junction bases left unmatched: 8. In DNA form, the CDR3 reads TGTGCCAGCAGAGTACAGGGGTTGAGCACTGAAGCTTTCTTT. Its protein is CASRVQGLSTEAFF.

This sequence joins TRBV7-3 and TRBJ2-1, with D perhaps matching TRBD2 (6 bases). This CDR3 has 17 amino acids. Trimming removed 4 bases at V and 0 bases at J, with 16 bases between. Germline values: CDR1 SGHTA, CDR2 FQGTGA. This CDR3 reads CASSSGLRRDSYNEQFF. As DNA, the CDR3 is TGTGCCAGCAGCTCGGGCCTGCGGCGGGACTCCTACAATGAGCAGTTCTTC.

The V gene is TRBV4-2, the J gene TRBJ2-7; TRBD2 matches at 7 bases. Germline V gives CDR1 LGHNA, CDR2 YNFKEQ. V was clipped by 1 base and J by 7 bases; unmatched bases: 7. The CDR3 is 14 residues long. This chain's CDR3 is CASSQAQRGGEQYF. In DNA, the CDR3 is TGTGCCAGCAGCCAAGCCCAGCGGGGTGGGGAGCAGTACTTC.

As DNA, the CDR3 is TGTGCCAGCAGCTCTCGGGAGAGCTCCTATAATTCACCCCTCCACTTT. This encodes CASSSRESSYNSPLHF. V and J are TRBV7-9 and TRBJ1-6, with D unresolved. Germline CDR1 reads SEHNR; CDR2 reads FQNEAQ (reference sequence). CDR3 length equals 16 residues. V shed 4 bases and J shed 0 bases, with 10 bases lying between them.

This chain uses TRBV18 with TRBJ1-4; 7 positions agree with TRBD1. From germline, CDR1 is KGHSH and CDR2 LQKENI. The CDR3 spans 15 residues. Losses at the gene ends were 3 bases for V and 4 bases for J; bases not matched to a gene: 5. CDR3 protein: CASSPPHRGNEKLFF. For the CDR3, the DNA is TGTGCCAGCTCACCCCCCCACAGGGGTAATGAAAAACTGTTTTTT.

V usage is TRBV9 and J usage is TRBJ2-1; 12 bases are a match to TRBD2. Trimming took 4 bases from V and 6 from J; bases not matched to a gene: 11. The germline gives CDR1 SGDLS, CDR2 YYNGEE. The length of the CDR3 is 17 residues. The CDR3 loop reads CASSRTSGGQSSNEQFF. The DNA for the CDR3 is TGTGCCAGCAGCCGAACTAGCGGGGGGCAGAGTAGCAATGAGCAGTTCTTC.

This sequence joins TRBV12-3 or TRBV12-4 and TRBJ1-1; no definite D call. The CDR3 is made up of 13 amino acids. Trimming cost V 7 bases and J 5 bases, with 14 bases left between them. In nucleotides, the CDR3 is TGTGCCAGCACTAAGTCCGCGGGGACTGAAGCTTTCTTT. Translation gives CASTKSAGTEAFF.

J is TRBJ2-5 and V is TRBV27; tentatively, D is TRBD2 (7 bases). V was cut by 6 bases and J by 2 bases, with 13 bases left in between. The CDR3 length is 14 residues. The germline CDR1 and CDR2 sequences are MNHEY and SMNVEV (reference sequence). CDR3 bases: TGTGCCAGCAGCAAGAGGGGGGGTCAAGAGACCCAGTACTTC. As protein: CASSKRGGQETQYF.

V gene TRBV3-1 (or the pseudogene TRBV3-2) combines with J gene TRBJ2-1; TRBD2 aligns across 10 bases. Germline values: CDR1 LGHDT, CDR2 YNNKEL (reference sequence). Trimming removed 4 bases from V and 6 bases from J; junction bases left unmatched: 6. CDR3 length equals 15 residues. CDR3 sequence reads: CASSRTSGEGNEQFF. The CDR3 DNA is TGTGCCAGCAGCCGTACTAGCGGGGAAGGCAATGAGCAGTTCTTC.

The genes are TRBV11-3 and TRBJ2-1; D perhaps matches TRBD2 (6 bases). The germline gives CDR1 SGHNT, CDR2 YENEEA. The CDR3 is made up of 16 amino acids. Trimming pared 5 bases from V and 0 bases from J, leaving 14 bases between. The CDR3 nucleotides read TGTGCCAGCAGCCCCCTTGGGAGGAGCTCCTACAATGAGCAGTTCTTC. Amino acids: CASSPLGRSSYNEQFF.

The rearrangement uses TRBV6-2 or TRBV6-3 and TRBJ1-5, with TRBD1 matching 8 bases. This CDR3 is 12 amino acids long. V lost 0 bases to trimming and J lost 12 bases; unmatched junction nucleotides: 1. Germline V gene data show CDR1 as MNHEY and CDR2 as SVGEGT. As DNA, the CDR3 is TGTGCCAGCAGTTACTCGACAGGGGTCCAGCATTTT. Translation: CASSYSTGVQHF.

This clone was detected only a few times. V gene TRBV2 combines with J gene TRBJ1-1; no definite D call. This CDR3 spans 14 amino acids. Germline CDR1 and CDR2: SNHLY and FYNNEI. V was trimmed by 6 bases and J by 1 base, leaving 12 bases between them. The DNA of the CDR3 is TGTGCCAGCAGGAGGATAAAGCCGAACACTGAAGCTTTCTTT. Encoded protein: CASRRIKPNTEAFF.

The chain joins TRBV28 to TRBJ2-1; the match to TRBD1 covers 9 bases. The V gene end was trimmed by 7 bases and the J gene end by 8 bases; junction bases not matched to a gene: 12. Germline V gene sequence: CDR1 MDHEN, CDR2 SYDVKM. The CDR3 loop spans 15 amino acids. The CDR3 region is CASTTPGQGFDEQFF. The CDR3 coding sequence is TGTGCCAGCACCACTCCGGGACAGGGTTTCGATGAGCAGTTCTTC.

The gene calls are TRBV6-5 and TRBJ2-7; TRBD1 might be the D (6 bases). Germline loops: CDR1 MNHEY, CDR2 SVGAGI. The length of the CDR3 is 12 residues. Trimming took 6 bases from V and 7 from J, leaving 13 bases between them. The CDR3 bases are TGTGCCAGCAGCCCCCAGGGGTGGGAGCAGTACTTC. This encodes CASSPQGWEQYF.

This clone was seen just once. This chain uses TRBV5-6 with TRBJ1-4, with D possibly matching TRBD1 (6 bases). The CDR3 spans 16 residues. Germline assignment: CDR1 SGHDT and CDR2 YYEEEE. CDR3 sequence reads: CATDDFGDTTNEKLFF. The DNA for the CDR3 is TGTGCTACAGATGACTTTGGGGACACAACTAATGAAAAACTGTTTTTT.

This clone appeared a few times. CDR3: CAKSASYGYTF. In DNA, the CDR3 is TGCGCCAAGAGCGCCTCCTATGGCTACACCTTC. The chain links TRBV23-1 to TRBJ1-2; D remains unclear. TRBV23-1 counts as an open reading frame of uncertain function. The germline V and J ends were trimmed by 10 bases and 4 bases, with 10 bases remaining between them. The CDR3 runs to 11 residues.

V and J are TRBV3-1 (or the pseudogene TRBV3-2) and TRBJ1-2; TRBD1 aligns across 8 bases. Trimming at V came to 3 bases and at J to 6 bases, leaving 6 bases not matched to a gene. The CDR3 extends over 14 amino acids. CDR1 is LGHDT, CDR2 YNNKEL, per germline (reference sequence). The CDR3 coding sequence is TGTGCCAGCAGCCACTCAGGGGGCAGTGATGGCTACACCTTC. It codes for CASSHSGGSDGYTF.

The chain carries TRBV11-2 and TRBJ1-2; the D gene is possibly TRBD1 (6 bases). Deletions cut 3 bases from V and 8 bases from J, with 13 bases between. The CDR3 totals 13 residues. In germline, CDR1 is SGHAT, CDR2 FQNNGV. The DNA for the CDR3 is TGTGCCAGCAGCTTGACAGGCCCGGGAGGCTACACCTTC. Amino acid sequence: CASSLTGPGGYTF.

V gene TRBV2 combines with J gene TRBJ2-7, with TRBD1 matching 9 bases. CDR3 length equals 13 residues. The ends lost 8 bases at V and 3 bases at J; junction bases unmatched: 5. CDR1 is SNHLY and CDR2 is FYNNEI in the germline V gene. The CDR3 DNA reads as TGTGCCAGCGGAAAGGACAGGGGCTACGAGCAGTACTTC. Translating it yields CASGKDRGYEQYF.